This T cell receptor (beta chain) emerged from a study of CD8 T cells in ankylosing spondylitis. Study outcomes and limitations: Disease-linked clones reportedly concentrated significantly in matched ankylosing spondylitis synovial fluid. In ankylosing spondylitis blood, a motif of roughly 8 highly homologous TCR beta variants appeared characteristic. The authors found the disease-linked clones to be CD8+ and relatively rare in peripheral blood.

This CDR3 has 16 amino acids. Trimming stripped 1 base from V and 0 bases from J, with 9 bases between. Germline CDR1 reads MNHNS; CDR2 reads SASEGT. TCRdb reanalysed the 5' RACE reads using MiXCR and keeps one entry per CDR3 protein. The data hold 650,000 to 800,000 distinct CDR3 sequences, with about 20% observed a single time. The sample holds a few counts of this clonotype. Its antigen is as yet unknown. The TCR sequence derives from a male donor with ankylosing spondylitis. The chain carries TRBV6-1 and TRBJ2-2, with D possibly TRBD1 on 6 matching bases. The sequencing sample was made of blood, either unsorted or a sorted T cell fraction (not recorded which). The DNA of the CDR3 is TGTGCCAGCAGTGAAGGGGGGCGGTCGAACACCGGGGAGCTGTTTTTT. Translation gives CASSEGGRSNTGELFF.